The 6 T cell receptor beta chains below were found in one sample sequenced in a study of blood T cell repertoires in COVID-19. Some clones are missing from TCRdb's copy, which holds only in-frame ones; the method was immunoSEQ multiplex PCR. Among about 280,000 clones listed, around 90% were seen once. Sequenced input: peripheral blood. All receptors derive from a man younger than 35 with active or convalescent COVID-19.

The genes are TRBV9 and TRBJ2-1, with D perhaps TRBD1 (6 bases). The CDR3 is 15 residues long. Germline CDR1 SGDLS, CDR2 YYNGEE. The V gene lost 3 bases and the J gene lost 5 bases, with 15 bases spanning the gap. In DNA, the CDR3 is TGTGCCAGCAGCGCAGCCCAGGGGAACAACAATGAGCAGTTCTTC. Translation gives CASSAAQGNNNEQFF.

The chain joins TRBV24-1 to TRBJ2-3; 11 bases fit TRBD2. The CDR3 runs to 16 residues. The germline gives CDR1 KGHDR, CDR2 SFDVKD. V shed 3 bases and J 5 bases; nucleotides not matched to a gene: 6. CDR3 protein: CATSDRSGGAGDTQYF. CDR3 in DNA: TGTGCCACCAGTGATCGTAGCGGGGGGGCTGGAGATACGCAGTATTTT.

This rearrangement joins TRBV4-1 to TRBJ2-1, with a possible D match to TRBD2 (7 bases). Trimming removed 8 bases at V and 8 bases at J, with 16 bases between. Germline V gives CDR1 MGHRA, CDR2 YSYEKL. The CDR3 consists of 13 residues. In DNA, the CDR3 is TGCGCCAGCGGTAGGGGGGGTTCGGATGAGCAGTTCTTC. It translates to CASGRGGSDEQFF.

The rearrangement uses TRBV7-9 and TRBJ1-1; D gene uncertain. With 3 bases removed from V and 11 bases from J, the gap between germline ends came to 13 bases. Germline CDR1 SEHNR, CDR2 FQNEAQ (reference sequence). This CDR3 region has 12 residues. As DNA, the CDR3 is TGTGCCAGCAGCTTTCTGGAGTTCGGGGCTTTCTTT. Translated: CASSFLEFGAFF.

The chain couples TRBV2 to TRBJ2-1; 9 bases match TRBD1. Germline CDR1 is SNHLY and CDR2 is FYNNEI. The V gene end was trimmed by 8 bases and the J gene end by 2 bases; junction bases not matched to a gene: 13. The CDR3 sequence is 17 residues long. In nucleotides, the CDR3 is TGTGCCAGCTTAGACAGGGGGTCACGAATTACCTACAATGAGCAGTTCTTC. Its protein product is CASLDRGSRITYNEQFF.

The rearrangement joins TRBV25-1 to TRBJ1-2, with D maybe TRBD1 (6 bases). Germline CDR1 MGHDK, CDR2 SYGVNS. V was pared by 5 bases and J by 0 bases, with 13 bases between. The CDR3 extends over 15 amino acids. The CDR3 DNA is TGTGCCAGCAGTCATAACAGGGAAGCTAACTATGGCTACACCTTC. Translated, it gives CASSHNREANYGYTF.